Here is one T cell receptor beta chain with its context. What this receptor recognizes is not known. Per-base quality was not reported, and no clone a single base away is much larger than it. For repertoire sequencing, TCR beta CDR3 regions were amplified from RNA transcripts. A first-round RT-PCR used HTBI primers with the Qiagen OneStep RT-PCR kit, followed by a second-round multiplex PCR, size selection and purification. Sequencing of the libraries was carried out on an Illumina HiSeq2000 in paired-end mode with 100 bp reads. The study's own analysis went as follows. SOAPnuke was used to process the reads, throwing out any read that had adapters, had uncalled bases, had a mean Phred below 15, or lacked an exact constant-primer or identifier match. COPE v1.2.5 was used to merge the high-quality paired reads. Each unique nucleotide sequence was defined as a clonotype, and clonotypes were aligned to IMGT TRB V, D and J references with MiTCR v1.1. The analysis was limited to V-J combinations with a frequency above 0.0001, which together covered 99% to 99.2% of the repertoires. For each V-J combination, a TCR clonal expansion and chaos score was defined as the ratio of F50 clonal expansion to chaos observed in the TCRdist matrix. Welch's t-statistics and random forest were used to reduce the features to 10 to 15 V-J combinations, which were then used as input to a naive Bayes classifier. Thyroid-blood repertoire similarity was quantified with the Morisita-Horn index. TCRdb cleaned the public reads at Q25 with fastp, built clones with MiXCR and kept in-frame beta chains. All rows with the same CDR3 protein become a single entry with the most common DNA and genes. The V and J calls and clone size come from TCRdb's table, not from the authors' own analysis. In all, the sample holds about 370,000 distinct CDR3 sequences, and approximately 18% of those were seen once. The ten largest clones take up 2.4% of the sample.

CDR1 is given as LNHDA and CDR2 as SQIVND, both from the germline V gene (reference sequence). Trimming removed 3 bases from V and 3 bases from J; the gene matches leave 6 bases unexplained. From the cysteine up to the phenylalanine, the CDR3 has a length of 15 residues. Only the CDR3 part of the read is kept: 45 bases, read in frame from the first base. This entry comes from a study of Graves' ophthalmopathy and Graves' hyperthyroidism (dated by TCRdb to between 2017 and 2018). Background on the whole study: Peripheral blood was collected at initial diagnosis, prior to any treatment. TCR beta repertoire signatures were used to distinguish Graves' ophthalmopathy from Graves' hyperthyroidism and to predict progression to ophthalmopathy. In total, 135 blood samples were TCR-sequenced: 40 to 45 ophthalmopathy, roughly 80 hyperthyroidism and approximately 17 hyperthyroidism-to-ophthalmopathy patients. A discovery set of 100 patients (around 44 ophthalmopathy, fewer than 60 stable hyperthyroidism) was enrolled to explore V-J signatures distinguishing ophthalmopathy from hyperthyroidism. An independent validation cohort was composed of some 19 hyperthyroidism patients and approximately 15 patients who later progressed from hyperthyroidism to ophthalmopathy. In roughly 6 hyperthyroidism patients, T-cell repertoires of thyroid tissue and blood were compared. Following sampling, methimazole starting at 30 mg daily was administered to hyperthyroidism patients, and high-dose intravenous methylprednisolone was administered to ophthalmopathy patients. Study-level results and caveats: Most expanded thyroid clonotypes with frequency above 0.001 were also detected in blood, suggesting blood repertoires may reflect the thyroid immune response. In validation, the model predicted ophthalmopathy progression with about 70% sensitivity and less than 80% specificity; some 13 predicted patients were CT-confirmed with GO in a median of around 6 months. The 13-signature model separated ophthalmopathy from stable hyperthyroidism with about 86% sensitivity and 81% to 82% specificity in cross-validation, and 80%/75% in the test set. No statistical method was used to set the sample size in advance, and the investigators knew which group each participant was assigned to.

Stable hyperthyroidism was defined as no progression to ophthalmopathy within 18 months of follow-up. Hyperthyroidism patients were newly diagnosed, were aged 18 to 65 years, and had a disease duration under 2 months. Patients with other autoimmune diseases, uncontrolled infections, pregnancy or lactation were excluded from the study. Diagnosis relied on clinical symptoms, serum thyroxine, TRAb, thyroid ultrasound and orbital computed tomography. Ficoll-Paque density gradient centrifugation was used to isolate PBMCs from 8 to 10 ml of fresh peripheral blood. Trizol reagent was used to extract the total RNA, and its quality was then checked on an Agilent 2100 Bioanalyzer.

This receptor was identified in an adult woman with stable Graves' hyperthyroidism. The V gene is TRBV19 and the J gene is TRBJ2-5; the central 8 bases match TRBD1. Sequencing used peripheral blood. For the CDR3, the sequence is CASSIGQGMEETQYF. The sequence in DNA is TGTGCCAGTAGTATCGGACAGGGTATGGAAGAGACCCAGTACTTC.